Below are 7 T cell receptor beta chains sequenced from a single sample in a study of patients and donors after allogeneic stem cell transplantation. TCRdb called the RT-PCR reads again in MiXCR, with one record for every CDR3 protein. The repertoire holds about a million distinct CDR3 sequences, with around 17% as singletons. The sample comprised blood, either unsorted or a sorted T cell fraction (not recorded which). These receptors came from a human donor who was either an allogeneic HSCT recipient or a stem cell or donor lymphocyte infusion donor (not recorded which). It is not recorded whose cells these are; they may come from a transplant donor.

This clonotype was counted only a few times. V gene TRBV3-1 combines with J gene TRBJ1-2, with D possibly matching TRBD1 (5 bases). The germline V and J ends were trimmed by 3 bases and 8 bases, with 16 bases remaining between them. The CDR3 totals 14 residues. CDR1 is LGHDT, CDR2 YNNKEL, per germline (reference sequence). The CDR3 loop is CASSQTQRGRGYTF. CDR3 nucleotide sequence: TGTGCCAGCAGCCAGACCCAAAGGGGTCGCGGCTACACCTTC.

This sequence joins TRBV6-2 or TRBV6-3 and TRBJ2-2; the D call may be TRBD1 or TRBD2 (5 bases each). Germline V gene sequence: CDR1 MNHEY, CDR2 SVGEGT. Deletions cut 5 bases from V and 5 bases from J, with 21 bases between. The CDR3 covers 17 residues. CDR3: CASSHAPGRRPTGELFF. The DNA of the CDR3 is TGTGCCAGCAGTCACGCGCCGGGACGCAGACCGACCGGGGAGCTGTTTTTT.

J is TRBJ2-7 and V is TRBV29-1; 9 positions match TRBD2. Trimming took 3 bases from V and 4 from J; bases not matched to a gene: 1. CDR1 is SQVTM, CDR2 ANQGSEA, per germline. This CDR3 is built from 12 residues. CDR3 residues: CSVEGLAYEQYF. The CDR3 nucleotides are TGCAGCGTTGAGGGACTAGCTTACGAGCAGTACTTC.

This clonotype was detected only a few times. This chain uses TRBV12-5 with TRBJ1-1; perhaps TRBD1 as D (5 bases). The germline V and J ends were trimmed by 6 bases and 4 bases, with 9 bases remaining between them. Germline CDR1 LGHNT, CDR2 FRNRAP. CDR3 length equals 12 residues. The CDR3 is CASGPDSTEAFF. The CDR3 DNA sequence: TGTGCTAGTGGCCCCGACAGCACTGAAGCTTTCTTT.

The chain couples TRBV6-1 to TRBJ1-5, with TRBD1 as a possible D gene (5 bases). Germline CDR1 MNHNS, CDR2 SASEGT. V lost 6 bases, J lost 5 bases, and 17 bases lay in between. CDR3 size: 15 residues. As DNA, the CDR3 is TGTGCCAGCAGGAACCGAGGGGCTAACTATCAGCCCCAGCATTTT. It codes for CASRNRGANYQPQHF.

CDR3 nucleotide sequence: TGCAGTGCTAGAGGAGATTCCTCGTCGGAGACCCAGTACTTC. It translates to CSARGDSSSETQYF. The chain combines TRBV20-1 with TRBJ2-5; D is undetermined. V lost 1 base and J 5 bases, leaving 14 bases between the germline ends. The germline gives CDR1 DFQATT, CDR2 SNEGSKA (reference sequence). The CDR3 runs 14 residues.

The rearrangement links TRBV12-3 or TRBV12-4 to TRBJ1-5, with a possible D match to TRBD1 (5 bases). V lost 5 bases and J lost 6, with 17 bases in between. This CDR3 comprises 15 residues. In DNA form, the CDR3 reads TGTGCCAGCAGTCCTTGGGAGGGGTTTGGTCAGCCCCAGCATTTT. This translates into CASSPWEGFGQPQHF.